This TCR beta chain was retrieved from a study of T cells in narcolepsy. Turning to the study itself: Enrolled donors included narcolepsy type 1 or type 2 patients and healthy controls. Notes on the study in general: Reportedly, autoreactive clonotypes were serially detected in patients' blood but not controls'. In some patient and control memory CD4+ samples, autoreactive clones were absent. HCRT-specific and TRIB2-specific autoreactive clonotypes appeared among same-patient CSF and blood CD4+ clonotypes.

Comments on this clone: Its antigen is not known.

CDR1 is MNHNS, CDR2 SASEGT, per germline. Trimming took off 8 bases at V and 4 bases at J, with 17 bases between the two ends. The CDR3 has 14 amino acids. The assay was immunoSEQ multiplex PCR, and TCRdb's table has in-frame clones only and misses some. The sample holds around 31,000 clones, 78% seen once. J is TRBJ1-1 and V is TRBV6-1; D is undetermined. Material: CD45RA- memory CD4+ T cells from PBMCs. The origin of this receptor is a human donor with narcolepsy. CDR3 in DNA: TGTGCCAGCGGCCAGCGTTTAAGAGGCACTGAAGCTTTCTTT. Residues: CASGQRLRGTEAFF.